This T cell receptor beta chain was recovered during a study of T cell repertoires in cytomegalovirus infection. The CDR3 has 16 residues. V shed 10 bases and J 1 base; nucleotides not matched to a gene: 14. CDR1 is SGHTA and CDR2 is FQGNSA in the germline V gene. From the reads, TCRdb called clonotypes with MiXCR, one entry per CDR3 protein. The sample includes some 680,000 distinct CDR3 sequences, about a third seen only once; the top ten take around 2.6%. The chain combines TRBV7-2 with TRBJ2-5, with TRBD2 matching over 8 bases. The material sequenced was PBMCs. The sequence came from a human donor in good health (CMV status not recorded). Some clones in this sample may be carry-over from other donors' samples. The CDR3 sequence: CAINLGPTSGQETQYF. For the CDR3, the DNA is TGTGCCATCAACTTAGGTCCTACTAGCGGCCAAGAGACCCAGTACTTC.